A single sample is the source of the 16 T cell receptor beta chains below, sequenced in a study of T-cell reconstitution after alpha-beta-depleted transplantation in children. Researchers prepared the TCRbeta library using unique molecular identifiers, the study reports. TCRdb ran MiXCR on the PCR reads and lists one entry per CDR3 protein. The table records more than 40,000 distinct CDR3 sequences, around 53% of them present only once. The sample in question was peripheral blood, obtained before TCRalphabeta/CD19-depleted stem cell transplant. The receptor source for this set is a boy under two years old with SCID, due to receive a stem cell transplant.

The chain links TRBV4-2 to TRBJ2-7, with 9 bases that match TRBD2. Per germline, CDR1 LGHNA and CDR2 YNFKEQ. The V segment lost 0 bases and the J segment 1 base; nucleotides outside the gene matches: 4. The length of the CDR3 is 16 residues. The CDR3: CASSQDVAGESYEQYF. DNA of the CDR3: TGTGCCAGCAGCCAAGACGTAGCGGGGGAATCCTACGAGCAGTACTTC.

This clonotype was recorded a few times. This chain links TRBV20-1 with TRBJ1-6; TRBD1 might be the D (5 bases). From germline, CDR1 is DFQATT and CDR2 SNEGSKA (reference sequence). Deletions cut 0 bases from V and 7 bases from J, with 13 bases between. The CDR3 extends over 15 amino acids. Written as DNA, the CDR3 is TGCAGTGCTAGAGATCTCGTAGGGGACAATTCACCCCTCCACTTT. This encodes CSARDLVGDNSPLHF.

The CDR3 loop is CASSSLVGGRAKNIQYF. The DNA for the CDR3 is TGTGCCAGCAGCTCCCTTGTCGGGGGACGAGCCAAAAACATTCAGTACTTC. This sequence joins TRBV7-2 and TRBJ2-4; weak D call: TRBD2 (6 bases). V was cut by 4 bases and J by 0 bases, with 16 bases left in between. The CDR3 length is 17 residues. CDR1 is SGHTA, CDR2 FQGNSA, per germline.

The gene calls are TRBV20-1 and TRBJ1-4; the D gene is possibly TRBD1 (5 bases). In germline, CDR1 is DFQATT, CDR2 SNEGSKA (reference sequence). CDR3 length equals 15 residues. V was shortened by 1 base and J by 0 bases, with 9 bases between the two germline ends. In DNA, the CDR3 is TGCAGTGCTAGAGGCTCGACAGCAACTAATGAAAAACTGTTTTTT. Translation gives CSARGSTATNEKLFF.

Only a few counts were recorded for this clonotype. V gene TRBV10-3 combines with J gene TRBJ2-4; tentative D call: TRBD1 (6 bases). CDR3 length: 16 amino acids. Trimming removed 2 bases from V and 2 bases from J, with 13 bases in between. CDR1 and CDR2 from the germline V gene are ENHRY and SYGVKD. The CDR3 loop reads CAISEHGDKTKNIQYF. The DNA of the CDR3 is TGTGCCATCAGTGAGCACGGGGACAAGACCAAAAACATTCAGTACTTC.

The chain uses TRBV5-1 and TRBJ2-3, with 8 positions matching TRBD2. The V gene's germline CDR1 is SGHRS and CDR2 YFSETQ. V trimming: 0 bases; J trimming: 5 bases; junction bases outside the gene matches: 8. The CDR3 spans 16 residues. The CDR3 nucleotides read TGCGCCAGCAGCTTGGGTCGGGGGGGCCTGGTAGATACGCAGTATTTT. Its protein product is CASSLGRGGLVDTQYF.

This clonotype was seen only a few times. The chain is built from TRBV5-6 and TRBJ2-3; a weak D match, TRBD1 (6 bases). The germline V gene encodes CDR1 SGHDT and CDR2 YYEEEE. V lost 4 bases to trimming and J lost 2 bases, with 11 bases between them. The CDR3 contains 14 residues. CDR3 coding DNA: TGTGCCAGCAGCATCAGGGGCATCACAGATACGCAGTATTTT. This codes for CASSIRGITDTQYF.

This clonotype appeared many times. The DNA for the CDR3 is TGCAGTGCTCCCGAGGCAGGGATGTTGAACACCATATATTTT. The encoded protein is CSAPEAGMLNTIYF. This chain uses TRBV20-1 with TRBJ1-3, with a tentative D call TRBD1 (5 bases). This CDR3 comprises 14 residues. The germline V gene has CDR1 DFQATT and CDR2 SNEGSKA (reference sequence). Trimming removed 5 bases from V and 7 bases from J, with 18 bases in between.

This clonotype has at least ten counts. V and J are TRBV20-1 and TRBJ2-3; 7 positions agree with TRBD2. V shed 0 bases and J 4 bases; nucleotides not matched to a gene: 10. The germline V gene has CDR1 DFQATT and CDR2 SNEGSKA (reference sequence). The CDR3 extends over 16 amino acids. The CDR3 is CSARDGTTAGADTQYF. As DNA, the CDR3 is TGCAGTGCTAGAGACGGGACTACCGCCGGGGCAGATACGCAGTATTTT.

This clonotype was seen more than once but under ten times. The chain uses TRBV5-1 and TRBJ2-6, with D unresolved. CDR3 length equals 15 residues. In germline, CDR1 is SGHRS, CDR2 YFSETQ. Trimming took 5 bases from V and 2 from J, leaving 11 bases between them. Here the CDR3 reads CASRSVVTGANVLTF. The CDR3 DNA reads as TGCGCCAGCAGGAGCGTGGTTACTGGGGCCAACGTCCTGACTTTC.

By sample share, this clonotype is medium-sized. V usage is TRBV12-3 or TRBV12-4 and J usage is TRBJ1-1; D gene ambiguous. The CDR3 runs 14 residues. Trimming pared 2 bases from V and 4 bases from J, leaving 11 bases between. The CDR3 is CASSLQGRATEAFF. The DNA for the CDR3 is TGTGCCAGCAGTTTACAAGGACGGGCCACTGAAGCTTTCTTT.

This clonotype was recorded a few times. The chain is built from TRBV6-2 or TRBV6-3 and TRBJ2-1; weak D call: TRBD2 (7 bases). Trimming removed 5 bases at V and 1 base at J, with 15 bases between. The CDR3 contains 16 residues. The germline V gene encodes CDR1 MNHEY and CDR2 SVGEGT. The CDR3 DNA follows: TGTGCCAGCAGTCAGGAGGGGGGGGCATCCTACAATGAGCAGTTCTTC. This sequence encodes CASSQEGGASYNEQFF.

The table lists this clonotype with a few counts. The chain uses TRBV20-1 and TRBJ2-7, with TRBD1 identical over 8 bases. The CDR3 covers 15 residues. Trimming at V came to 0 bases and at J to 4 bases, leaving 8 bases not matched to a gene. Germline CDR1 is DFQATT and CDR2 is SNEGSKA (reference sequence). The CDR3 loop is CSARDPGQGMYEQYF. The CDR3 region has the DNA TGCAGTGCTAGAGATCCTGGACAGGGAATGTACGAGCAGTACTTC.

This clonotype was detected a few times. J is TRBJ2-1 and V is TRBV6-5, with 9 positions matching TRBD2. J lost 8 bases, V lost 5 bases, and 13 bases had no gene match. The CDR3 has 16 residues. CDR1 is MNHEY and CDR2 is SVGAGI in the germline V gene. CDR3 sequence: CASSNDGTSPPDEQFF. CDR3 DNA sequence: TGTGCCAGCAGTAACGACGGGACTAGCCCCCCGGATGAGCAGTTCTTC.

V gene TRBV24-1 combines with J gene TRBJ2-5; D is perhaps TRBD2 (5 bases). The V end lost 0 bases, the J end lost 0 bases, and 7 bases lay between the germline ends. From germline, CDR1 is KGHDR and CDR2 SFDVKD. The length of the CDR3 is 15 residues. CDR3 in amino acids: CATSDLNGDQETQYF. In DNA, the CDR3 is TGTGCCACCAGTGATTTGAACGGGGACCAAGAGACCCAGTACTTC.

V is TRBV20-1 and J is TRBJ2-7; possible D gene TRBD2, 6 bases. The V and J ends lost 5 bases and 6 bases respectively, with 14 bases between them. The CDR3 sequence is 12 residues long. From germline, CDR1 is DFQATT and CDR2 SNEGSKA (reference sequence). As DNA, the CDR3 is TGCAGTGCTCCGGATGGGGGGATCGAGCAGTACTTC. It translates to CSAPDGGIEQYF.